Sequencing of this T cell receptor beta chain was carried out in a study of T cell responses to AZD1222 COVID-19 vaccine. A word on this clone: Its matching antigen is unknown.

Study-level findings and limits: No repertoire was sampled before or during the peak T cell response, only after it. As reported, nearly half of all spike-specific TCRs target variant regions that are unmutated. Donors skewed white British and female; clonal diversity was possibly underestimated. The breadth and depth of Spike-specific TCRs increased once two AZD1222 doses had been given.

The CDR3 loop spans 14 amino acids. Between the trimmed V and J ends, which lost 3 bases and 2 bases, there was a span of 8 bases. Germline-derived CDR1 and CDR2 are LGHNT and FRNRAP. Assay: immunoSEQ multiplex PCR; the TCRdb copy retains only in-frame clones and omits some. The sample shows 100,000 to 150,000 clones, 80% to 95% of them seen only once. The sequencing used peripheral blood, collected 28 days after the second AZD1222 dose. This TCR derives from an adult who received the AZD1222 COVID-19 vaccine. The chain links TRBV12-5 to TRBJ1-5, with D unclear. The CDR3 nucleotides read TGTGCTAGTGGTTTACATCATGGCAATCAGCCCCAGCATTTT. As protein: CASGLHHGNQPQHF.